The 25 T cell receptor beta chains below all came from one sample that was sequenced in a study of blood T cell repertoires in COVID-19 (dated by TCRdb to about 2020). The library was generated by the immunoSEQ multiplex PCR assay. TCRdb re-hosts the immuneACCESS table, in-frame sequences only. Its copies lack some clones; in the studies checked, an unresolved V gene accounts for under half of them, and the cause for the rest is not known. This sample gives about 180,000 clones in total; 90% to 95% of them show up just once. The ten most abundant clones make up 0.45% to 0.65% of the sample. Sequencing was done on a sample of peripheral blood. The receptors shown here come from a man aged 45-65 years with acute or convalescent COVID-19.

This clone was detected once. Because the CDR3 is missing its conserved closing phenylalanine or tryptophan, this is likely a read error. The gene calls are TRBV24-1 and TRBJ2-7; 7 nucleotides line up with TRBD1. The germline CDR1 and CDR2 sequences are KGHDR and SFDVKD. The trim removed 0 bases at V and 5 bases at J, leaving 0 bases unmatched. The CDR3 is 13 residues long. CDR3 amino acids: CATSDLTGDEQYI. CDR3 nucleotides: TGTGCCACCAGTGATTTGACAGGGGACGAGCAGTACATC.

This CDR3 is CASSLGSGSGYGVTDTQYF. The CDR3 region has the DNA TGCGCCAGCAGCTTGGGGAGCGGGAGTGGGTATGGGGTCACAGATACGCAGTATTTT. This chain links TRBV5-1 with TRBJ2-3, with 8 nucleotides matching TRBD2. The CDR3 has 19 residues. V was pared by 0 bases and J by 2 bases, with 14 bases of the junction left unmatched. Germline V CDR1 and CDR2: SGHRS, YFSETQ.

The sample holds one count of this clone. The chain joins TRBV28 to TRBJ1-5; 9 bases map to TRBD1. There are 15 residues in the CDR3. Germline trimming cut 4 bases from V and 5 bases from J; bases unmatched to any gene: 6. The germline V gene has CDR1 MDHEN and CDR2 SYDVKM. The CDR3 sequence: CASSSSGTGYQPQHF. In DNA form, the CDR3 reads TGTGCCAGCAGTTCGTCCGGGACAGGGTATCAGCCCCAGCATTTT. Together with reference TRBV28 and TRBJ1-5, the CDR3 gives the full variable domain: DVKVTQSSRYLVKRTGEKVFLECVQDMDHENMFWYRQDPGLGLRLIYFSYDVKMKEKGDIPEGYSVSREKKERFSLILESASTNQTSMYLCASSSSGTGYQPQHFGDGTRLSIL.

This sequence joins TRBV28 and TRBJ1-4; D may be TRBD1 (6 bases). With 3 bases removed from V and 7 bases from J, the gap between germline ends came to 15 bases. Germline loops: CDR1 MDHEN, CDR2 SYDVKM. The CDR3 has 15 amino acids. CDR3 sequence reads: CASSFFTGRGEKLFF. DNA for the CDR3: TGTGCCAGCAGTTTCTTCACAGGGAGGGGTGAAAAACTGTTTTTT.

In nucleotides, the CDR3 is TGTGCCAGTAGCCGATCAGGGGGTACTAACCCCTACGAGCAGTACTTC. Translation: CASSRSGGTNPYEQYF. The J gene is TRBJ2-7, the V gene TRBV19, with 7 positions matching TRBD1. The V and J ends lost 6 bases and 2 bases, in that order; junction bases with no gene match: 13. The CDR3 is made up of 16 amino acids. Germline V gene lookup returns CDR1 LNHDA and CDR2 SQIVND (reference sequence).

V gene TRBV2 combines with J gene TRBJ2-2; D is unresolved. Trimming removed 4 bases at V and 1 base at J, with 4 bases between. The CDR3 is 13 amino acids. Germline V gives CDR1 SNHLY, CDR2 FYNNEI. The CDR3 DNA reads TGTGCCAGCAGTGGACAGAACACCGGGGAGCTGTTTTTT. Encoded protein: CASSGQNTGELFF.

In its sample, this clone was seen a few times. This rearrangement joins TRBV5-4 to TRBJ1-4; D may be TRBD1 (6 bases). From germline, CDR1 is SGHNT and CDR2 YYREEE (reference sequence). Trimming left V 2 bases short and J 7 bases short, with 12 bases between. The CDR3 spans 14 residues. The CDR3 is CASSFTGMGEKLFF. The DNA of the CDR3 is TGTGCCAGCAGCTTCACAGGGATGGGTGAAAAACTGTTTTTT.

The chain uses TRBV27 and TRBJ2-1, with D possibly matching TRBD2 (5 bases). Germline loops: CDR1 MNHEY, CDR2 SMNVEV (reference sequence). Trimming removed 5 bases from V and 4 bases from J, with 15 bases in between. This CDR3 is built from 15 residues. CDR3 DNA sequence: TGTGCCAGCAGTCCAATGGAGGTCGGGTACAATGAGCAGTTCTTC. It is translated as CASSPMEVGYNEQFF.

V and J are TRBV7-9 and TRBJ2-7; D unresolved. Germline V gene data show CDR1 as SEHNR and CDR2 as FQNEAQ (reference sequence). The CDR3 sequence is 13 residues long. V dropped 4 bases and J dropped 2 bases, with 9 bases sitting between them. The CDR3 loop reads CASSSQNTYEQYF. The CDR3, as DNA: TGTGCCAGCAGCTCACAGAATACCTACGAGCAGTACTTC.

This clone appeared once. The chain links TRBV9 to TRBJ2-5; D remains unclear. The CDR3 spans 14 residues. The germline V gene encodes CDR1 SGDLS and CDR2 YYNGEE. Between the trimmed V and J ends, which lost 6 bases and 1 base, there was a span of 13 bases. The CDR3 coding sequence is TGTGCCAGCATGGGCAGAAGGCCCCAAGAGACCCAGTACTTC. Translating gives CASMGRRPQETQYF.

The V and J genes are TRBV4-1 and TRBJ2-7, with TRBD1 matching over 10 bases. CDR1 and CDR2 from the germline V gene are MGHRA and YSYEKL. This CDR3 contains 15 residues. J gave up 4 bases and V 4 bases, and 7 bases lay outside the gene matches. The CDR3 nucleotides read TGCGCCAGCAGCCCGGTCGGACAGGGGGTTTACGAGCAGTACGTC. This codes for CASSPVGQGVYEQYV.

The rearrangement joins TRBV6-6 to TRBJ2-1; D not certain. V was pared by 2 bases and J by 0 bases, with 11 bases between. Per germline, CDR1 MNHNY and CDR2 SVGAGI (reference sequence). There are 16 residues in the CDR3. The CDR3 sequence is CASSYTRPGSYNEQFF. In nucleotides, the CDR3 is TGTGCCAGCAGTTACACCAGGCCCGGCTCCTACAATGAGCAGTTCTTC.

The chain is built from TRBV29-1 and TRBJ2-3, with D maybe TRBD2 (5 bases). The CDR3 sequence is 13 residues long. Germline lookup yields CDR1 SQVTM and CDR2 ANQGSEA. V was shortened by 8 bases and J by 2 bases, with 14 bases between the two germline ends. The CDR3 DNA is TGCAGCATTAGCACGGGGTACACAGATACGCAGTATTTT. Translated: CSISTGYTDTQYF.

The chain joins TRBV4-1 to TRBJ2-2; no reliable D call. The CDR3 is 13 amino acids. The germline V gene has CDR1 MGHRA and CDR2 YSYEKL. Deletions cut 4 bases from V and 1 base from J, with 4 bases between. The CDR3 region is CASSPLNTGELFF. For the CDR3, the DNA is TGCGCCAGCAGCCCATTGAACACCGGGGAGCTGTTTTTT.

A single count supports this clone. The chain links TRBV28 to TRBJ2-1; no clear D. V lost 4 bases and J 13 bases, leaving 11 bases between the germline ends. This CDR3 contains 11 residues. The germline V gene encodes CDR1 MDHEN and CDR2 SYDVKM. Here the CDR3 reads CASSSRWSQFF. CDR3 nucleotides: TGTGCCAGCAGTTCTAGGTGGTCTCAGTTCTTC.

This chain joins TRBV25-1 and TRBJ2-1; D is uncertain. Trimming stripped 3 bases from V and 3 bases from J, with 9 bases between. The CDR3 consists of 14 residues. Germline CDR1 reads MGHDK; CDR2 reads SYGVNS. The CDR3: CASSDERNYNEQFF. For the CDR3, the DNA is TGTGCCAGCAGTGACGAGAGGAACTACAATGAGCAGTTCTTC. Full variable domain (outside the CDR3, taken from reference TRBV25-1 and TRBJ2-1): EADIYQTPRYLVIGTGKKITLECSQTMGHDKMYWYQQDPGMELHLIHYSYGVNSTEKGDLSSESTVSRIRTEHFPLTLESARPSHTSQYLCASSDERNYNEQFFGPGTRLTVL.

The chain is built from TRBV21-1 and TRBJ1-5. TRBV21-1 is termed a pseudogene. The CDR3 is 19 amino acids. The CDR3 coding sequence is TGTGCCAGCATCCCCCGGGGGGGGGCGGGAATCAGCGGCAATCAGCCCCAGCATTTT. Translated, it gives CASIPRGGAGISGNQPQHF.

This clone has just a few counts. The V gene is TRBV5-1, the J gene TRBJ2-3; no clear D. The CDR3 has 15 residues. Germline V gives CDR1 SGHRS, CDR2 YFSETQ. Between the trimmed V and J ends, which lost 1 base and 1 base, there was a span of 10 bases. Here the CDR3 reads CASSLRPEGTDTQYF. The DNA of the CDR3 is TGCGCCAGCAGCTTGAGACCAGAGGGCACAGATACGCAGTATTTT.

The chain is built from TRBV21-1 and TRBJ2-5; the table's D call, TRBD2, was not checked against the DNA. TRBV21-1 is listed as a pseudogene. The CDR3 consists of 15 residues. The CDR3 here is CASSPSRGLQETQYF. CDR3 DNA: TGTGCCAGCAGCCCTTCACGAGGGTTGCAAGAGACCCAGTACTTC.

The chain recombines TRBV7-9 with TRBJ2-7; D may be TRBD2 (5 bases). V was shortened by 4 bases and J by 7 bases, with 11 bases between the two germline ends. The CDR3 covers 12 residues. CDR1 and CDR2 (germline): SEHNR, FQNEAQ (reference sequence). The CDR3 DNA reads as TGTGCCAGCAGCTCCGGAGGCCGGGAGCAGTACTTC. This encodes CASSSGGREQYF.

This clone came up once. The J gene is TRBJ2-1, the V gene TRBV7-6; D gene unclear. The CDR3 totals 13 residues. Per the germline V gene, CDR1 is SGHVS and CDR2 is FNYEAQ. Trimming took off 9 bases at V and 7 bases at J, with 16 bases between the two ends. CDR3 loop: CASSTALLNEQFF. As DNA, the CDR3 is TGTGCCAGTTCGACTGCACTACTAAATGAGCAGTTCTTC.

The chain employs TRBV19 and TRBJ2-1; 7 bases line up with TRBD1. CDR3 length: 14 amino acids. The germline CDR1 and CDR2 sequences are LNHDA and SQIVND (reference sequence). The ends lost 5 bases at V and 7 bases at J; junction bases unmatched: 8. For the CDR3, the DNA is TGTGCCAGTAGTCCGACAGGGATGGAGAATGAGCAGTTCTTC. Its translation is CASSPTGMENEQFF.

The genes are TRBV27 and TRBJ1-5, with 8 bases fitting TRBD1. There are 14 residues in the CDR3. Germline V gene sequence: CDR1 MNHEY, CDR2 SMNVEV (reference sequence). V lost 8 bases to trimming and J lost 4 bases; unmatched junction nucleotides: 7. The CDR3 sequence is CASLGQEINQPQHF. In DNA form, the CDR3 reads TGTGCCAGCCTGGGACAGGAGATTAATCAGCCCCAGCATTTT.

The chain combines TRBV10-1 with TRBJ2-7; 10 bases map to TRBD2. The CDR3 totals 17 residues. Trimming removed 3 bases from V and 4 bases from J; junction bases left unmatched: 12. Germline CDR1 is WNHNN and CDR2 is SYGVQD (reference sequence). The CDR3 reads CASSDSSGRFLRYEQYF. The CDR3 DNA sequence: TGCGCCAGCAGTGACTCTAGCGGGAGATTTCTCCGATACGAGCAGTACTTC.

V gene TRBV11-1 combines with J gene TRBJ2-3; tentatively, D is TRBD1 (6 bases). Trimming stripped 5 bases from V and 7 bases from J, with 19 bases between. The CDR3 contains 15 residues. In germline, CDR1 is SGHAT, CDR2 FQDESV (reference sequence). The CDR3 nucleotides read TGTGCCAGCAGCCAAGCCCGTGGCAGGGGACATACGCAGTATTTT. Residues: CASSQARGRGHTQYF.